The clone carrying this TCR beta chain was found many times. Its antigen is still unknown. The data were taken from a study of identical twins. Study-wide findings and caveats: Part of the zero-insertion signal could reflect confounding by invariant MAIT and iNKT cells.

A template switching step contributed a universal primer site, while unique molecular identifiers were present in the cDNA. TCRdb called the 5' RACE reads again in MiXCR, with one record for every CDR3 protein. The data hold 690,000 or so distinct CDR3 sequences, with 8.5% to 9.5% observed a single time. V gave up 1 base and J gave up 8 bases; unmatched junction bases: 6. Germline V gene lookup returns CDR1 SNHLY and CDR2 FYNNEI. The CDR3 is made up of 14 amino acids. These data also featured in a second study, about yellow fever vaccine responses in identical twins.

The sequence came from a woman aged 18 to 35 in good health. The sequencing input was PBMCs. The gene calls are TRBV2 and TRBJ2-3; 7 bases align to TRBD2. CDR3 sequence: CASSEVAGVVTQYF. As DNA, the CDR3 is TGTGCCAGCAGTGAAGTGGCGGGAGTGGTTACGCAGTATTTT.